Each of the 8 T cell receptor beta chains below was sequenced from the same sample in a study of T cell repertoires in ileal Crohn's disease. Sample time point: inflamed ileum from the surgical specimen. Sequenced by immunoSEQ multiplex PCR; TCRdb stores in-frame clones only, minus some. In the table there are around 8,000 clones, approximately 85% of which are singletons. The sequenced sample was ileal tissue. These receptors all stem from an adult with Crohn's disease.

This chain joins TRBV6-5 and TRBJ1-4, with D perhaps TRBD1 (5 bases). Trimming removed 0 bases at V and 4 bases at J, with 9 bases between. This CDR3 comprises 15 residues. Germline V gene sequence: CDR1 MNHEY, CDR2 SVGAGI. In DNA form, the CDR3 reads TGTGCCAGCAGTTACTCGGCAGGGTTTAATGAAAAACTGTTTTTT. Its protein product is CASSYSAGFNEKLFF.

The gene calls are TRBV5-1 and TRBJ1-4; the match to TRBD1 covers 8 bases. The CDR3 length is 14 residues. Unmatched junction bases numbered 6, after V lost 3 bases and J lost 8 bases. The V gene's germline CDR1 is SGHRS and CDR2 YFSETQ. The CDR3 is CASSSTGVGEKLFF. In nucleotides, the CDR3 is TGCGCCAGCAGCTCGACAGGGGTAGGGGAAAAACTGTTTTTT. The whole variable domain, filled in from reference TRBV5-1 and TRBJ1-4, reads KAGVTQTPRYLIKTRGQQVTLSCSPISGHRSVSWYQQTPGQGLQFLFEYFSETQRNKGNFPGRFSGRQFSNSRSEMNVSTLELGDSALYLCASSSTGVGEKLFFGSGTQLSVL.

The chain employs TRBV5-1 and TRBJ2-2; 14 bases align to TRBD2. V shed 0 bases, J shed 8 bases, and the junction held 6 bases outside the gene matches. The CDR3 has 17 residues. CDR1 and CDR2 from the germline V gene are SGHRS and YFSETQ. The CDR3 region is CASSLAGLAGGPGELFF. CDR3 nucleotides: TGCGCCAGCAGCTTGGCCGGACTAGCGGGAGGCCCAGGGGAGCTGTTTTTT.

The rearrangement links TRBV5-4 to TRBJ2-3; TRBD2 aligns across 7 bases. Per the germline V gene, CDR1 is SGHNT and CDR2 is YYREEE (reference sequence). The CDR3 is 16 amino acids. V was clipped by 4 bases and J by 6 bases; unmatched bases: 14. CDR3 protein: CASSPKGGGIADTQYF. The CDR3 DNA sequence: TGTGCCAGCAGCCCCAAGGGCGGGGGTATAGCGGATACGCAGTATTTT.

The V gene is TRBV27, the J gene TRBJ2-1; 10 bases fit TRBD1. The CDR3 has 13 residues. In germline, CDR1 is MNHEY, CDR2 SMNVEV (reference sequence). Trimming cost V 6 bases and J 6 bases; bases outside gene matches: 2. In DNA form, the CDR3 reads TGTGCCAGCAGGGGACAGGGGTCCAATGAGCAGTTCTTC. Its translation is CASRGQGSNEQFF.

This chain uses TRBV15 with TRBJ1-1; maybe TRBD1 (5 bases). CDR1 is LNHNV, CDR2 YYDKDF, per germline (reference sequence). V shed 0 bases and J shed 11 bases, with 19 bases lying between them. CDR3 length: 15 residues. The CDR3 region has the DNA TGTGCCACCAGCAGAGATCGGGGGTGGACGGGGGAGGCTTTCTTT. It yields the protein CATSRDRGWTGEAFF.

The chain recombines TRBV5-1 with TRBJ1-2; 10 bases map to TRBD1. V lost 4 bases to trimming and J lost 5 bases; unmatched junction nucleotides: 8. Germline CDR1 SGHRS, CDR2 YFSETQ. The CDR3 length is 15 residues. This CDR3 is CASSGRTGGRYGYTF. The CDR3 DNA reads as TGCGCCAGCAGCGGACGGACAGGGGGTCGGTATGGCTACACCTTC.

The chain recombines TRBV9 with TRBJ2-7; 9 bases map to TRBD1. Germline V gives CDR1 SGDLS, CDR2 YYNGEE. There are 15 residues in the CDR3. V shed 4 bases, J shed 2 bases, and the junction held 7 bases outside the gene matches. CDR3 loop: CASSLGQGPPYEQYF. DNA for the CDR3: TGTGCCAGCAGCCTTGGACAGGGGCCACCCTACGAGCAGTACTTC.